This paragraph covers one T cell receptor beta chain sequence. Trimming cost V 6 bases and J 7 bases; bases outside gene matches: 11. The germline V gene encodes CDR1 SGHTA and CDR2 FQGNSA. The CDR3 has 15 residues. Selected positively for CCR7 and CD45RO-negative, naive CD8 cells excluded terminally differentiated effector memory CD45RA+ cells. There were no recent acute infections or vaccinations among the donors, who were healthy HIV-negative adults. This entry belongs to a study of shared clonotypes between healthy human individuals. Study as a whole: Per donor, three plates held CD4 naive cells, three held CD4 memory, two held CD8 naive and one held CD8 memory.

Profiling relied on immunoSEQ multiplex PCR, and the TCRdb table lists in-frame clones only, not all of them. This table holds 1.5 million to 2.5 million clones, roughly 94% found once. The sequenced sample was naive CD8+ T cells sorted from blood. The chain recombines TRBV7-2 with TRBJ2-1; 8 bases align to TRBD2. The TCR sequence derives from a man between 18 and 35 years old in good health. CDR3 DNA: TGTGCCAGCAGAGCCACTAGCGGCCTGAGGAATGAGCAGTTCTTC. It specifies CASRATSGLRNEQFF.